The next 9 T cell receptor beta chains were all read from a single sample in a study of STAT3 mutations in large granular lymphocyte leukemia. Study-level findings and limits: Every T-cell large granular lymphocyte leukemia patient had at least one immunodominant TCR beta clonotype.

TCRdb keeps only in-frame clones here, not all; method: immunoSEQ multiplex PCR. The sample lists under 15,000 clones, 88% seen once, with roughly an eighth in the top ten. The antigens of these receptors remain unknown. Sequenced sample: PBMCs. These receptor sequences come from a human donor with T large granular lymphocyte leukemia. Some clones in this sample may be carry-over from other donors' samples.

The chain has TRBV7-6 and TRBJ1-2, with D uncertain. The V gene lost 5 bases and the J gene lost 0 bases, with 7 bases spanning the gap. The CDR3 spans 13 residues. CDR1 is SGHVS and CDR2 is FNYEAQ in the germline V gene. The CDR3, as DNA: TGTGCCAGCAGCCCCCTCCCTAACTATGGCTACACCTTC. Translating it yields CASSPLPNYGYTF.

The chain carries TRBV2 and TRBJ1-1, with D tentatively TRBD1 (6 bases). CDR3 length: 15 residues. Germline loops: CDR1 SNHLY, CDR2 FYNNEI. The V gene lost 7 bases and the J gene lost 0 bases, with 15 bases spanning the gap. The chain's CDR3 is CASTADSQVNTEAFF. CDR3 in DNA: TGTGCCAGCACCGCGGACAGCCAGGTGAACACTGAAGCTTTCTTT.

The chain recombines TRBV10-3 with TRBJ2-6; 7 bases are a match to TRBD1. Germline lookup yields CDR1 ENHRY and CDR2 SYGVKD. The CDR3 is 13 residues long. V trimming: 11 bases; J trimming: 2 bases; junction bases outside the gene matches: 3. The DNA for the CDR3 is TGTGCCGCGAGGGGGCCTGGGGCCAACGTCCTGACTTTC. Amino acid sequence: CAARGPGANVLTF.

The chain's CDR3 is CASSFFDRQALYGYTF. CDR3 in DNA: TGTGCCAGCAGCTTTTTCGACAGGCAAGCCCTCTATGGCTACACCTTC. The chain is built from TRBV5-6 and TRBJ1-2, with D tentatively TRBD1 (6 bases). This CDR3 region has 16 residues. CDR1 is SGHDT and CDR2 is YYEEEE in the germline V gene. The germline V and J ends were trimmed by 2 bases and 4 bases, with 18 bases remaining between them. Full variable domain (rest looked up from reference TRBV5-6 and TRBJ1-2): DAGVTQSPTHLIKTRGQQVTLRCSPKSGHDTVSWYQQALGQGPQFIFQYYEEEERQRGNFPDRFSGHQFPNYSSELNVNALLLGDSALYLCASSFFDRQALYGYTFGSGTRLTVV.

This chain links TRBV10-3 with TRBJ2-7; D tentatively fits TRBD1 or TRBD2 (5 bases each). The germline V and J ends were trimmed by 0 bases and 12 bases, with 12 bases remaining between them. This CDR3 region has 12 residues. Germline V gene sequence: CDR1 ENHRY, CDR2 SYGVKD. The DNA for the CDR3 is TGTGCCATCAGTGAGTCGGGACGGGTTCTGTACGTC. Amino acid sequence: CAISESGRVLYV.

The chain combines TRBV7-2 with TRBJ2-1; 8 bases map to TRBD2. Trimming cost V 2 bases and J 0 bases; bases outside gene matches: 6. The CDR3 runs to 17 residues. Germline CDR1 reads SGHTA; CDR2 reads FQGNSA. CDR3 DNA sequence: TGTGCCAGCAGCTTAAAGGGCGGGGGGAGCTCCTACAATGAGCAGTTCTTC. Protein product: CASSLKGGGSSYNEQFF.

The chain has TRBV28 and TRBJ1-2; D perhaps matches TRBD1 (5 bases). Germline V gives CDR1 MDHEN, CDR2 SYDVKM. This CDR3 is 12 amino acids long. V lost 8 bases and J 2 bases, leaving 9 bases between the germline ends. The CDR3 bases are TGTGCCAGCCGACAGCTCAACTATGGCTACACCTTC. It is translated as CASRQLNYGYTF.

The J gene is TRBJ1-3, the V gene TRBV5-1; D uncertain. Germline CDR1 is SGHRS and CDR2 is YFSETQ. The CDR3 runs 17 residues. V was clipped by 0 bases and J by 0 bases, with 13 bases between them. Here the CDR3 DNA reads TGCGCCAGCAGCTTGGAGGGAGACCGCCTCTCTGGAAACACCATATATTTT. Translated, it gives CASSLEGDRLSGNTIYF.

The gene calls are TRBV27 and TRBJ1-2; D is perhaps TRBD1 (6 bases). Trimming stripped 5 bases from V and 6 bases from J, with 16 bases between. The CDR3 is 14 amino acids. Germline V gene data show CDR1 as MNHEY and CDR2 as SMNVEV (reference sequence). The DNA for the CDR3 is TGTGCCAGCAGTACCCACAGGGCCTATGATGGCTACACCTTC. This codes for CASSTHRAYDGYTF.